The 14 T cell receptor beta chains below were found in one sample sequenced in a study of blood T cell repertoires in COVID-19. The method was immunoSEQ multiplex PCR; TCRdb's version includes in-frame clones alone and lacks a portion of them. The sample has 120,000 or so clones, approximately 80% seen once. The sample was peripheral blood. These receptors were taken from a human donor in a cohort sampled during active COVID-19.

J is TRBJ2-3 and V is TRBV28, with TRBD2 matching over 12 bases. CDR1 and CDR2 from the germline V gene are MDHEN and SYDVKM. This CDR3 spans 18 amino acids. V lost 5 bases to trimming and J lost 0 bases; unmatched junction nucleotides: 9. CDR3 in DNA: TGTGCCAGCAGTATCCGACTAGGGACTAGCGGGAGCACAGATACGCAGTATTTT. Its protein is CASSIRLGTSGSTDTQYF.

The chain joins TRBV6-2 or TRBV6-3 to TRBJ2-6; 10 bases align to TRBD1. The junction had 4 bases not matched to a gene; V was cut back by 0 bases and J by 2 bases. The CDR3 covers 18 residues. Germline CDR1 reads MNHEY; CDR2 reads SVGEGT. CDR3 in DNA: TGTGCCAGCAGTTACTCGTCAGGACAGGGGGCTGGGGCCAACGTCCTGACTTTC. Translated, it gives CASSYSSGQGAGANVLTF.

A single count supports this clone. The V and J genes are TRBV5-1 and TRBJ2-5; D is possibly TRBD2 (5 bases). The V and J ends lost 1 base and 2 bases respectively, with 6 bases between them. The CDR3 runs 13 residues. In germline, CDR1 is SGHRS, CDR2 YFSETQ. The CDR3 region is CASSLSGQETQYF. The CDR3 DNA is TGCGCCAGCAGCTTGTCGGGGCAAGAGACCCAGTACTTC.

This rearrangement joins TRBV6-6 to TRBJ2-1; maybe TRBD1 (6 bases). The CDR3 sequence is 13 residues long. Germline assignment: CDR1 MNHNY and CDR2 SVGAGI (reference sequence). Trimming took 0 bases from V and 8 from J, leaving 8 bases between them. CDR3 sequence reads: CASSYSPGDEQFF. The CDR3 region has the DNA TGTGCCAGCAGTTACTCCCCAGGGGATGAGCAGTTCTTC.

This chain links TRBV5-6 with TRBJ1-2, with TRBD1 as a possible D gene (5 bases). The V and J ends lost 1 base and 1 base respectively, with 17 bases between them. The CDR3 loop spans 17 amino acids. From germline, CDR1 is SGHDT and CDR2 YYEEEE. The DNA for the CDR3 is TGTGCCAGCAGCTTGTACGCCCCCAGGGCTTATAACTATGGCTACACCTTC. It translates to CASSLYAPRAYNYGYTF. Full variable domain (missing parts from reference TRBV5-6 and TRBJ1-2): DAGVTQSPTHLIKTRGQQVTLRCSPKSGHDTVSWYQQALGQGPQFIFQYYEEEERQRGNFPDRFSGHQFPNYSSELNVNALLLGDSALYLCASSLYAPRAYNYGYTFGSGTRLTVV.

The V gene is TRBV6-1, the J gene TRBJ2-1, with TRBD2 matching 10 bases. V shed 4 bases and J 3 bases; nucleotides not matched to a gene: 6. CDR1 is MNHNS and CDR2 is SASEGT in the germline V gene. This CDR3 region has 16 residues. This CDR3 is CASSGPSGGYYNEQFF. DNA of the CDR3: TGTGCCAGCAGTGGACCTAGCGGGGGTTACTACAATGAGCAGTTCTTC.

The chain is built from TRBV6-5 and TRBJ1-4; D is uncertain. Germline CDR1 MNHEY, CDR2 SVGAGI. The CDR3 has 14 residues. Trimming took 0 bases from V and 3 from J, leaving 5 bases between them. The CDR3 reads CASSYSTPNEKLFF. DNA of the CDR3: TGTGCCAGCAGTTACTCGACACCTAATGAAAAACTGTTTTTT.

The rearrangement links TRBV7-2 to TRBJ1-1; D is perhaps TRBD1 (6 bases). This CDR3 is 16 amino acids long. Germline lookup yields CDR1 SGHTA and CDR2 FQGNSA. Trimming pared 5 bases from V and 1 base from J, leaving 17 bases between. The CDR3 region is CASSQPRGGRNTEAFF. DNA for the CDR3: TGTGCCAGCAGCCAGCCCCGGGGGGGCCGGAACACTGAAGCTTTCTTT.

The V call is TRBV28, the J call TRBJ1-2; perhaps TRBD1 as D (6 bases). Germline lookup yields CDR1 MDHEN and CDR2 SYDVKM. This CDR3 is built from 13 residues. For the CDR3, the DNA is TGTGCTGTGTGGGGGAGGGGGGCCCATGGCTACACCTTC. Translating it yields CAVWGRGAHGYTF.

Only one count was recorded for this clone. The rearrangement links TRBV19 to TRBJ1-6; D gene unclear. CDR3 length: 15 amino acids. The germline V gene has CDR1 LNHDA and CDR2 SQIVND (reference sequence). V was pared by 9 bases and J by 0 bases, with 12 bases between. The CDR3 DNA follows: TGTGCCAGCGCCCCGAGGAGCTCCTATAATTCACCCCTCCACTTT. Amino acid sequence: CASAPRSSYNSPLHF.

V gene TRBV6-5 combines with J gene TRBJ1-6; TRBD1 might be the D (5 bases). CDR3 length: 12 amino acids. V was trimmed by 9 bases and J by 10 bases, leaving 13 bases between them. Germline lookup yields CDR1 MNHEY and CDR2 SVGAGI. CDR3 coding DNA: TGTGCCAGTGGGGGGGGAGGATCACCCCTCCACTTT. It is translated as CASGGGGSPLHF.

The genes are TRBV7-2 and TRBJ1-1; D is perhaps TRBD1 (5 bases). The length of the CDR3 is 15 residues. The germline V gene encodes CDR1 SGHTA and CDR2 FQGNSA. V dropped 5 bases and J dropped 4 bases, with 17 bases sitting between them. This chain's CDR3 is CASSRDSQRGTEAFF. The CDR3 region has the DNA TGTGCCAGCAGCCGTGATTCCCAAAGGGGCACTGAAGCTTTCTTT.

This clone was counted only a few times. This sequence joins TRBV7-6 and TRBJ1-1; D not certain. The CDR3 runs 15 residues. Germline values: CDR1 SGHVS, CDR2 FNYEAQ. The V end lost 4 bases, the J end lost 4 bases, and 16 bases lay between the germline ends. This CDR3 is CASSSQVAASTEAFF. CDR3 sequence (DNA): TGTGCCAGCAGCTCCCAAGTGGCGGCTTCCACTGAAGCTTTCTTT. Complete variable domain (other parts from reference TRBV7-6 and TRBJ1-1): GAGVSQSPRYKVTKRGQDVALRCDPISGHVSLYWYRQALGQGPEFLTYFNYEAQQDKSGLPNDRFSAERPEGSISTLTIQRTEQRDSAMYRCASSSQVAASTEAFFGQGTRLTVV.

The chain couples TRBV6-2 or TRBV6-3 to TRBJ2-5, with a tentative D call TRBD1 (5 bases). Trimming took off 5 bases at V and 4 bases at J, with 14 bases between the two ends. The length of the CDR3 is 14 residues. Germline V gene lookup returns CDR1 MNHEY and CDR2 SVGEGT. CDR3 sequence (DNA): TGTGCCAGCAGTCGACAGAGGTTGGGAGAGACCCAGTACTTC. This sequence encodes CASSRQRLGETQYF.